This T cell receptor (beta chain) stems from a study of OX40 agonist ivuxolimab in advanced cancers. Regarding the complete study: Ivuxolimab was an agonistic, fully human IgG2 monoclonal antibody directed against OX40 (CD134), a costimulatory receptor. Prior anti-PD-1, anti-PD-L1 or anti-CTLA-4 therapy was permitted, and checkpoint inhibitors had been received by roughly two fifths of dose-escalation patients. Of the roughly 54 dose-escalation patients, hepatocellular carcinoma was present in about 19, melanoma in roughly 15, renal cell carcinoma in 9 and head and neck cancer in 9. Three dose-escalation patients achieved partial responses, one with hepatocellular carcinoma and two with cutaneous melanoma. The monotherapy dose-escalation portion (N ≈ 57 patients) of the phase I ivuxolimab trial is reported in the paper. Intravenous ivuxolimab was administered to patients every 2 weeks at six dose levels: 0.01, 0.1, 0.3, 1.5, 3 and 10 mg/kg. In the dose-escalation cohort, 82.7% of patients were male, and the mean age was approximately 64 years, with a range of roughly 20 to 79. Peripheral TCRbeta sequencing aimed to test whether ivuxolimab altered TCR sequence diversity and caused clonal T-cell expansion.

V was cut back by 5 bases and J by 1 base, leaving a gap of 8 bases between them. Sequences KGHSH (CDR1) and LQKENI (CDR2) are obtained from the germline V gene. Its CDR3 holds 13 amino acids, cysteine through phenylalanine. Only CDR3 DNA remains: 39 bases, in frame from the first base. Genomic DNA was extracted from sorted cells for sequencing of the TCRbeta CDR3 region. The immunoSEQ Assay was used to sequence the TCRbeta CDR3 regions. Here the immuneACCESS table is served through TCRdb, limited to in-frame sequences with V and J called. Missing clones are a known gap in these copies; in checked studies unresolved V genes cover under half, and the rest lacks a known reason. The table for this sample lists over 30,000 clones; roughly 80% of them were counted only once. The leading ten clones occupy approximately 15% of the sample. Patients with a history of autoimmune disease or receiving systemic immunosuppression were excluded from the trial. Peripheral blood for TCR sequencing was collected from all dose cohorts at baseline, on cycle 4 day 1, and on cycle 7 day 1. The samples were drawn from a first-in-human, open-label, multicenter phase I dose-escalation trial of ivuxolimab. Adults with locally advanced or metastatic head and neck squamous cell, hepatocellular, melanoma or renal cell carcinoma were enrolled in the trial. Before TCR sequencing, CD4+ T cells and CD8+ T cells from peripheral blood were sorted into separate populations.

Paper-wide results and their limitations: At doses from 0.1 to 3.0 mg/kg, clonal expansion was seen in both CD4+ and CD8+ blood T cells between baseline and week 6. Low levels of normalized T-cell clonal expansion were also seen in some nonresponding patients. On average, CD8+ T cells showed more expanded clones than CD4+ T cells after ivuxolimab. The antigen specificity of the clonally expanded peripheral T cells was not determined. In the 0.1-3.0 mg/kg groups, partial responders had among the lowest normalized peripheral clonal expansion, particularly in CD8+ T cells.

This clone was observed a single time. Its antigen is unknown. No per-base quality is available; no much larger clone lies one base away. The sequencing used CD4+ or CD8+ T cells sorted from blood, collected in a trial of the OX40 agonist ivuxolimab. The receptor was isolated from an adult with an advanced solid tumor such as melanoma, head and neck, liver or kidney cancer. The chain is assembled from TRBV18 and TRBJ2-5; TRBD2 might be the D gene, on 6 matching bases. The DNA sequence is as follows: TGTGCCAGCTCATCGGGACTCCAAGAGACCCAGTACTTC. This sequence encodes CASSSGLQETQYF.